Listed below are T cell receptor beta chains from one sample, sequenced in a study of T-cell memory formation after mild COVID-19. TCRdb re-called the 5' RACE reads with MiXCR, one entry per CDR3 protein. The profile shows 150,000 to 200,000 distinct CDR3 sequences, around a tenth of them singletons. Sequences were obtained from PBMCs or a T cell subset sorted from them (not recorded which). The source of these receptors is a man between 18 and 35 years old who had mild COVID-19 (a few samples of this study predate the infection). Cell type and time point are not known. Each CDR3 is given with its conserved first and last residue. The order of the fields is CDR3 length, J gene, D gene, V gene, clone size, CDR3 DNA, CDR3 protein. D genes are given only for firm matches. Size is omitted from some rows. Given values are once, few, many or a class for expanded clones.

len: 14
j_gene: TRBJ1-2
d_gene: NA
v_gene: TRBV12-3/TRBV12-4
abundance: few
CDR3nt: TGTGCCAGCAGTCCTCGGGGTTTAGTATATGGCTACACCTTC
CDR3aa: CASSPRGLVYGYTF

len: 13
j_gene: TRBJ2-1
d_gene: NA
v_gene: TRBV11-2
abundance: NA
CDR3nt: TGTGCCAGCAGCTCCCAACTGGATAGTAAGCAGTTCTTC
CDR3aa: CASSSQLDSKQFF

len: 14
j_gene: TRBJ2-3
d_gene: NA
v_gene: TRBV5-1
abundance: many
CDR3nt: TGCGCCAGCAGCTGGGCAGCTAGCACAGATACGCAGTATTTT
CDR3aa: CASSWAASTDTQYF

len: 13
j_gene: TRBJ2-2
d_gene: NA
v_gene: TRBV20-1
abundance: few
CDR3nt: TGCAGTGCTAGAGTCGTCGGTCCCGGGGAGCTGTTTTTT
CDR3aa: CSARVVGPGELFF

len: 13
j_gene: TRBJ2-7
d_gene: TRBD1
v_gene: TRBV7-6
abundance: many
CDR3nt: TGTGCCAGCCGACAGGGACCCTTCTACGAGCAGTACTTC
CDR3aa: CASRQGPFYEQYF

len: 15
j_gene: TRBJ2-7
d_gene: TRBD1
v_gene: TRBV11-1
abundance: few
CDR3nt: TGTGCCAGCAGGCGGTCGGACAGGGGCCTCTACGAGCAGTACTTC
CDR3aa: CASRRSDRGLYEQYF

len: 12
j_gene: TRBJ1-4
d_gene: NA
v_gene: TRBV29-1
abundance: many
CDR3nt: TGCAGCGTTGAGAGGGTTAATGAAAAACTGTTTTTT
CDR3aa: CSVERVNEKLFF

len: 13
j_gene: TRBJ1-1
d_gene: NA
v_gene: TRBV5-5
abundance: NA
CDR3nt: TGTGCCAGCAGCTTTCACAGTGAAGGTGAAGCTTTCTTT
CDR3aa: CASSFHSEGEAFF

len: 13
j_gene: TRBJ2-2
d_gene: TRBD2
v_gene: TRBV28
abundance: few
CDR3nt: TGTGCCAGCAGGCCTCGGGGGGCCGGGGAGCTGTTTTTT
CDR3aa: CASRPRGAGELFF

len: 17
j_gene: TRBJ1-1
d_gene: TRBD1
v_gene: TRBV12-3/TRBV12-4
abundance: few
CDR3nt: TGTGCCAGCAGCAACGGGCAGGGGGCTTGGATTGGTAGTGAAGCTTTCTTT
CDR3aa: CASSNGQGAWIGSEAFF

len: 16
j_gene: TRBJ2-1
d_gene: TRBD2
v_gene: TRBV5-1
abundance: few
CDR3nt: TGCGCCAGCAGCACCGGACTAGCGGGGTTCTACAATGAGCAGTTCTTC
CDR3aa: CASSTGLAGFYNEQFF

len: 14
j_gene: TRBJ2-2
d_gene: NA
v_gene: TRBV7-3
abundance: many
CDR3nt: TGTGCCAGCAGTCTGGGCCTATGGACCGGGGAGCTGTTTTTT
CDR3aa: CASSLGLWTGELFF

len: 13
j_gene: TRBJ2-3
d_gene: TRBD2
v_gene: TRBV28
abundance: few
CDR3nt: TGTGCCAGCAGTTTAACCGAGCGGGGCACGCAGTATTTT
CDR3aa: CASSLTERGTQYF

len: 13
j_gene: TRBJ1-5
d_gene: NA
v_gene: TRBV10-3
abundance: few
CDR3nt: TGTGCCATCAGAACAGGGTACAATCAGCCCCAGCATTTT
CDR3aa: CAIRTGYNQPQHF

len: 17
j_gene: TRBJ2-1
d_gene: NA
v_gene: TRBV3-1
abundance: few
CDR3nt: TGTGCCAGCAGCCATCGTGACAGCCCCTTGTCCTACAATGAGCAGTTCTTC
CDR3aa: CASSHRDSPLSYNEQFF

len: 13
j_gene: TRBJ1-1
d_gene: NA
v_gene: TRBV5-1
abundance: once
CDR3nt: TGCGCCAGCAGCGGAACACAGAACACTGAAGCTTTCTTT
CDR3aa: CASSGTQNTEAFF

len: 15
j_gene: TRBJ1-1
d_gene: NA
v_gene: TRBV12-5
abundance: few
CDR3nt: TGTGCTAGTGGTTTGGTAGTTGGGGGGACCACTGAAGCTTTCTTT
CDR3aa: CASGLVVGGTTEAFF

len: 16
j_gene: TRBJ2-1
d_gene: TRBD2
v_gene: TRBV6-5
abundance: NA
CDR3nt: TGTGCCAGCAGTTACTCGAGCGGGGGGTCCTACAATGAGCAGTTCTTC
CDR3aa: CASSYSSGGSYNEQFF

len: 13
j_gene: TRBJ1-1
d_gene: TRBD1
v_gene: TRBV5-1
abundance: NA
CDR3nt: TGCGCCAGCAGCCTGGGACAGGATGCTGAAGCTTTCTTT
CDR3aa: CASSLGQDAEAFF

len: 16
j_gene: TRBJ2-4
d_gene: NA
v_gene: TRBV6-5
abundance: many
CDR3nt: TGTGCCAGCAGTGCACAGGCCCTTTTTGCCAAAAACATTCAGTACTTC
CDR3aa: CASSAQALFAKNIQYF

len: 15
j_gene: TRBJ1-6
d_gene: TRBD1
v_gene: TRBV20-1
abundance: NA
CDR3nt: TGCAGTGCTAGAGAGTACAGGGGGCTCGATTCACCCCTCCACTTT
CDR3aa: CSAREYRGLDSPLHF

len: 16
j_gene: TRBJ1-6
d_gene: NA
v_gene: TRBV13
abundance: many
CDR3nt: TGTGCCAGCAGCTTCCGGAGGAGAACACATAATTCACCCCTCCACTTT
CDR3aa: CASSFRRRTHNSPLHF

len: 13
j_gene: TRBJ2-3
d_gene: NA
v_gene: TRBV10-3
abundance: few
CDR3nt: TGTGCCATCGTGGAGTCAATCGGAGATACGCAGTATTTT
CDR3aa: CAIVESIGDTQYF